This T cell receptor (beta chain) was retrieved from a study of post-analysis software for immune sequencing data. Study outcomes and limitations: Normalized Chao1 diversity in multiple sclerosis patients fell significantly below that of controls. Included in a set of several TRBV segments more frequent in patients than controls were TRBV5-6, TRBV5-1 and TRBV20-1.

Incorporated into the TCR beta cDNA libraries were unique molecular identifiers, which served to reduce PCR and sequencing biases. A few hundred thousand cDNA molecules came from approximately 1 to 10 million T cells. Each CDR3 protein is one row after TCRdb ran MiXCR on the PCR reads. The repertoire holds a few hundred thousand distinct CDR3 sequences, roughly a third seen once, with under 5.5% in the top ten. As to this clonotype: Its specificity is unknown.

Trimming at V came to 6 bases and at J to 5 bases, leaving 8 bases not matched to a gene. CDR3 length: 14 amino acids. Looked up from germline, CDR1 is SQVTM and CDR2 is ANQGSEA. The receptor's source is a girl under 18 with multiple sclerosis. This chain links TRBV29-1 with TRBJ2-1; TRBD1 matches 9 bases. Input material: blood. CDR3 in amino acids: CSVNPDRGHNEQFF. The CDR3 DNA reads TGCAGCGTGAATCCGGACAGGGGCCACAATGAGCAGTTCTTC.